The 21 T cell receptor beta chains listed next were all sequenced from one sample in a study of blood T cell repertoires in COVID-19. Profiling relied on immunoSEQ multiplex PCR, and the TCRdb table lists in-frame clones only, not all of them. The table has some 260,000 clones, 70% to 90% seen once. Sequenced: peripheral blood. These receptor sequences come from a woman aged 25 to 39 with COVID-19, enrolled during active disease.

This sequence joins TRBV5-1 and TRBJ1-3; 7 bases are a match to TRBD1. There are 14 residues in the CDR3. Germline CDR1 is SGHRS and CDR2 is YFSETQ. V trimming: 4 bases; J trimming: 3 bases; junction bases outside the gene matches: 4. The DNA of the CDR3 is TGCGCCAGCAGCCCGACAGGGAGTGGAAACACCATATATTTT. Its translation is CASSPTGSGNTIYF.

The rearrangement uses TRBV6-5 and TRBJ1-1; tentatively, D is TRBD1 (5 bases). V was trimmed by 6 bases and J by 3 bases, leaving 14 bases between them. Per the germline V gene, CDR1 is MNHEY and CDR2 is SVGAGI. The CDR3 has 14 residues. As DNA, the CDR3 is TGTGCCAGCAGGCCTGACAGTCCGTACACTGAAGCTTTCTTT. It codes for CASRPDSPYTEAFF.

This clone was found once. The chain combines TRBV6-6 with TRBJ2-4; 7 bases are shared with TRBD1. Germline V gene data show CDR1 as MNHNY and CDR2 as SVGAGI (reference sequence). Losses at the gene ends were 8 bases for V and 12 bases for J; bases not matched to a gene: 13. The CDR3 contains 13 residues. The CDR3 here is CASGDYRGRGQYF. The CDR3 DNA follows: TGTGCCAGCGGGGATTACAGGGGTAGGGGTCAGTACTTC.

The V gene is TRBV5-1, the J gene TRBJ2-1, with 14 bases identical to TRBD2. Germline values: CDR1 SGHRS, CDR2 YFSETQ. CDR3 size: 19 residues. The V segment lost 4 bases and the J segment 2 bases; nucleotides outside the gene matches: 11. In DNA, the CDR3 is TGCGCCAGCAGCAGCCCGGACATGGGACTAGCGGGAGCCTACAATGAGCAGTTCTTC. It yields the protein CASSSPDMGLAGAYNEQFF.

The J gene is TRBJ2-3, the V gene TRBV9; 8 bases are shared with TRBD1. Germline CDR1 reads SGDLS; CDR2 reads YYNGEE. V was pared by 0 bases and J by 0 bases, with 3 bases of the junction left unmatched. The CDR3 spans 16 residues. The chain's CDR3 is CASSVAWTGSTDTQYF. Written as DNA, the CDR3 is TGTGCCAGCAGCGTAGCTTGGACAGGGAGCACAGATACGCAGTATTTT.

The chain is built from TRBV19 and TRBJ1-2, with D uncertain. Germline V gene sequence: CDR1 LNHDA, CDR2 SQIVND (reference sequence). The V end was cut by 0 bases, the J end by 7 bases, with 15 bases between. CDR3 length: 15 residues. CDR3 in DNA: TGTGCCAGTAGTATAGATGCTCGGCAACTAGTTGGCTACACCTTC. Protein sequence: CASSIDARQLVGYTF.

The rearrangement links TRBV10-3 to TRBJ2-5; TRBD2 matches at 12 bases. V gave up 0 bases and J gave up 2 bases; unmatched junction bases: 7. The CDR3 sequence is 18 residues long. Germline values: CDR1 ENHRY, CDR2 SYGVKD. CDR3 residues: CAISESYRLAGAQETQYF. The DNA for the CDR3 is TGTGCCATCAGTGAGTCTTATAGACTAGCGGGGGCGCAAGAGACCCAGTACTTC.

The chain combines TRBV27 with TRBJ1-1; 7 nucleotides agree with TRBD1. From germline, CDR1 is MNHEY and CDR2 SMNVEV (reference sequence). This CDR3 is built from 12 residues. The junction had 5 bases not matched to a gene; V was cut back by 8 bases and J by 5 bases. CDR3 in DNA: TGTGCCAGCCTACAGGGGAAAACTGAAGCTTTCTTT. This translates into CASLQGKTEAFF.

The genes are TRBV4-3 and TRBJ2-7, with 8 bases matching TRBD2. CDR3 length: 16 amino acids. The ends lost 0 bases at V and 3 bases at J; junction bases unmatched: 7. The germline gives CDR1 LGHNA, CDR2 YSLEER. CDR3 residues: CASSQEWAGGDYEQYF. The CDR3 nucleotides are TGCGCCAGCAGCCAAGAGTGGGCGGGGGGCGACTACGAGCAGTACTTC.

The CDR3 DNA reads TGTGCCAGCAGTTACTCACGGGACGGGGGGGCCCAAGAGACCCAGTACTTC. This codes for CASSYSRDGGAQETQYF. This sequence joins TRBV6-2 or TRBV6-3 and TRBJ2-5; the match to TRBD2 covers 8 bases. V lost 0 bases, J lost 1 base, and 7 bases stayed unmatched. The CDR3 length is 17 residues. Germline assignment: CDR1 MNHEY and CDR2 SVGEGT.

The V and J genes are TRBV7-2 and TRBJ2-5, with 9 bases identical to TRBD1. V trimming: 5 bases; J trimming: 5 bases; junction bases outside the gene matches: 12. Per germline, CDR1 SGHTA and CDR2 FQGNSA. The CDR3 spans 16 residues. CDR3 in DNA: TGTGCCAGCAGCCCAACGGGACAGGGAGTACGCGAGACCCAGTACTTC. Translation gives CASSPTGQGVRETQYF.

V is TRBV29-1 and J is TRBJ2-1; unclear D gene. The V end was cut by 6 bases, the J end by 0 bases, with 9 bases between. Germline lookup yields CDR1 SQVTM and CDR2 ANQGSEA. This CDR3 is 13 amino acids long. CDR3 sequence (DNA): TGCAGCGTAGAGCCGGGCTCCTACAATGAGCAGTTCTTC. Translated: CSVEPGSYNEQFF.

The genes are TRBV19 and TRBJ1-2, with a possible D match to TRBD1 (5 bases). With 7 bases removed from V and 1 base from J, the gap between germline ends came to 19 bases. CDR1 and CDR2 (germline): LNHDA, SQIVND (reference sequence). The CDR3 totals 16 residues. CDR3 DNA: TGTGCCAGTAACCTCCCCGGGGGGGGAGGTAACTATGGCTACACCTTC. This gives the protein CASNLPGGGGNYGYTF.

This chain connects TRBV25-1 to TRBJ1-2, with 8 bases aligning to TRBD1. The germline V gene has CDR1 MGHDK and CDR2 SYGVNS. Unmatched junction bases numbered 8, after V lost 5 bases and J lost 6 bases. The CDR3 is made up of 14 amino acids. Here the CDR3 reads CASSSLTGVDGYTF. For the CDR3, the DNA is TGTGCCAGCAGTTCCCTGACAGGGGTAGATGGCTACACCTTC.

This sequence joins TRBV9 and TRBJ1-3; D ambiguous. This CDR3 has 13 amino acids. Trimming stripped 4 bases from V and 12 bases from J, with 17 bases between. Germline CDR1 and CDR2: SGDLS and YYNGEE. DNA for the CDR3: TGTGCCAGCAGCCCCGGGGAACAGAAGCACATATATTTT. Translating it yields CASSPGEQKHIYF.

V usage is TRBV21-1 and J usage is TRBJ1-3; the tabulated D call, TRBD1, remains unverified against the DNA. TRBV21-1 has pseudogene status. The CDR3 has 16 amino acids. The CDR3 DNA sequence: TGTGCCAGCAGCGCCCCCGAGGGGGCTGCTGGAAACACCATATATTTT. Residues: CASSAPEGAAGNTIYF.

The chain couples TRBV6-6 to TRBJ2-7; TRBD2 is a possible D gene (5 bases). The germline V gene encodes CDR1 MNHNY and CDR2 SVGAGI (reference sequence). The length of the CDR3 is 14 residues. Trimming cost V 6 bases and J 4 bases, with 16 bases left between them. The CDR3 here is CASSPVGRGYEQYF. The DNA of the CDR3 is TGTGCCAGCAGCCCCGTCGGCCGCGGGTACGAGCAGTACTTC.

V and J are TRBV27 and TRBJ2-3, with 11 bases aligning to TRBD2. CDR1 is MNHEY, CDR2 SMNVEV, per germline (reference sequence). CDR3 length equals 16 residues. The J segment lost 5 bases and the V segment lost 5 bases, leaving 9 bases of the junction unmatched. The CDR3 coding sequence is TGTGCCAGCAGTATCCGACTAGCGGGATTTGTAGATACGCAGTATTTT. Protein product: CASSIRLAGFVDTQYF.

The CDR3 DNA follows: TGTGCCAGCAGTGACTTCGGGACTAGCGGGGACAATGAGCAGTTCTTC. Translating gives CASSDFGTSGDNEQFF. J is TRBJ2-1 and V is TRBV6-1, with 13 bases lining up with TRBD2. CDR1 and CDR2 from the germline V gene are MNHNS and SASEGT. The CDR3 is 16 amino acids. V shed 3 bases, J shed 5 bases, and the junction held 4 bases outside the gene matches.

The genes are TRBV20-1 and TRBJ2-5; 7 positions agree with TRBD1. Germline V lookup: CDR1 DFQATT, CDR2 SNEGSKA (reference sequence). The junction had 3 bases not matched to a gene; V was cut back by 3 bases and J by 2 bases. The CDR3 totals 13 residues. The CDR3 reads CSASRTGQETQYF. The DNA of the CDR3 is TGCAGTGCTAGTCGGACAGGTCAAGAGACCCAGTACTTC.

The chain uses TRBV6-6 and TRBJ2-2; D remains ambiguous. V shed 3 bases and J shed 6 bases, with 5 bases lying between them. Germline V CDR1 and CDR2: MNHNY, SVGAGI (reference sequence). This CDR3 has 12 amino acids. The CDR3 spells CASSYSAGELFF. CDR3 sequence (DNA): TGTGCCAGCAGTTATTCGGCCGGGGAGCTGTTTTTT.